This T cell receptor (beta chain) was found in a study of shared clonotypes between healthy human individuals. The CDR3 covers 14 residues. Trimming stripped 3 bases from V and 3 bases from J, with 11 bases between. Germline CDR1 reads KGHSH; CDR2 reads LQKENI. Some clones are missing from TCRdb's copy, which holds only in-frame ones; the method was immunoSEQ multiplex PCR. There are 950,000 to 1,100,000 clones in the sample; around 76% occur only once, and 1.4% lies in the top ten. This sequence joins TRBV18 and TRBJ1-1; perhaps TRBD1 as D (5 bases). The sample taken for sequencing was memory CD4+ T cells sorted from blood. Specified subset: CD45RA-negative fraction. This receptor was taken from a man between 18 and 29 years old in good health. CDR3 amino acids: CASSPNGRDTEAFF. CDR3 DNA: TGTGCCAGCTCACCGAATGGCAGGGACACTGAAGCTTTCTTT. The full variable domain, completed using reference TRBV18 and TRBJ1-1, is NAGVMQNPRHLVRRRGQEARLRCSPMKGHSHVYWYRQLPEEGLKFMVYLQKENIIDESGMPKERFSAEFPKEGPSILRIQQVVRGDSAAYFCASSPNGRDTEAFFGQGTRLTVV.